This T cell receptor beta chain is drawn from a study of blood T cell repertoires in COVID-19. Whole-study context: Samples representing acute and convalescent COVID-19 were sourced from the United States, Italy and Spain. Sample material is recorded as cDNA or gDNA derived from T cells, B-cell-depleted T cells, or PBMCs.

Original analysis: From reference gene primer amplification, estimates of nucleated cell counts were derived. Profiled with immunoSEQ multiplex PCR; TCRdb holds only in-frame clones, not every one. The V and J calls and clone size come from that table; D and trimming were worked out from the DNA. The sample yields 75,000 to 100,000 clones, 83% seen once. This CDR3 spans 13 amino acids. Trimming stripped 3 bases from V and 5 bases from J, with 7 bases between. CDR1 SGHAT and CDR2 FQNNGV come from the germline V gene. Sequenced material: peripheral blood. The clonotype was recovered from a woman over 75 with acute or convalescent COVID-19. The chain recombines TRBV11-2 with TRBJ2-2; D gene ambiguous. As DNA, the CDR3 is TGTGCCAGCAGCTTGTGGGCTACCGGGGAGCTGTTTTTT. Translation: CASSLWATGELFF.